These T cell receptor beta chains were read from a single sample in a study of blood T cell repertoires in COVID-19. TCRdb's table, derived via immunoSEQ multiplex PCR, lists solely in-frame clones and lacks some. The profile shows fewer than 600,000 clones, 89% of them singletons. The sample comprised peripheral blood. Receptors were obtained from a man younger than 35 with COVID-19, enrolled during active disease. Each CDR3 is given with its conserved first and last residue.

J,V,CDR3
TRBJ2-7,TRBV6-5,CASSLTGSTYEQYF
TRBJ1-1,TRBV4-2,CASSRPGQGMAEAFF
TRBJ2-1,TRBV6-5,CASMRSVVYNEQFF
TRBJ1-5,TRBV6-5,CASSSDRGSNQPQHF
TRBJ2-1,TRBV7-9,CASSAGLAPYNEQFF
TRBJ2-5,TRBV28,CASSRTGTGHRNQETQYF
TRBJ2-7,TRBV27,CASRLTGVYEQYF
TRBJ2-6,TRBV29-1,CSVEVRQGALGANVLTF
TRBJ1-2,TRBV5-4,CASSSGQGGFANYGYTF
TRBJ1-6,TRBV5-1,CASNTGDRPYNSPLHF
TRBJ2-2,TRBV19,CASSPSGGTGELFF
TRBJ2-1,TRBV6-4,CASSFYPGASSSYNEQFF
TRBJ2-7,TRBV27,CATTDRGHEQYF
TRBJ2-2,TRBV5-4,CASSPTSGNTGELFF
TRBJ2-6,TRBV11-2,CASSFSGANVLTF
TRBJ2-1,TRBV5-1,CASTAGGYNEQFF
TRBJ2-7,TRBV5-4,CASSSLAAGQGYEQYF
TRBJ1-1,TRBV10-3,CATTLPGGTEAFF
TRBJ1-1,TRBV5-6,CASSWTGPNTEAFF
TRBJ1-3,TRBV4-1,CASSNRESSGNTIYF
TRBJ2-5,TRBV3-1/TRBV3-2,CASSEPFSGIKTQYF
TRBJ1-4,TRBV28,CASSFETGTGKLFF
TRBJ1-5,TRBV27,CASSLQKGIQPQHF
TRBJ2-7,TRBV7-2,CASSLEGGISYEQYF
TRBJ2-7,TRBV2,CASSPTSGRTYEQYF
TRBJ2-1,TRBV3-1/TRBV3-2,CASSQVGGRDEQFF
TRBJ2-5,TRBV11-3,CASSLGVAGQETQYF
TRBJ2-3,TRBV7-9,CASMGFSSGTQYF
TRBJ2-1,TRBV5-1,CASSVGLAGSYNEQFF
TRBJ1-5,TRBV6-1,CASSDHSNQPQHF
TRBJ2-3,TRBV25-1,CASSVSGMTDTQYF
TRBJ2-3,TRBV13,CASSRTKNTDTQYF
TRBJ2-7,TRBV30,CAWSVRGRVLYEQYF
TRBJ2-7,TRBV9,CASSVDQGSTEQYF
TRBJ2-3,TRBV27,CASSLSRLAGGRTDTQYF
TRBJ2-2,TRBV29-1,CSAGQTNTGELFF
TRBJ2-5,TRBV18,CASSPRVGAETQYF
TRBJ2-5,TRBV28,CASSLGDKQETQYF
TRBJ2-1,TRBV5-1,CASSLRGRADNEQFF
TRBJ2-2,TRBV4-2,CASTQGGRETGELFF
TRBJ1-6,TRBV7-3,CASSLGGSGVSPLHF
TRBJ2-2,TRBV5-1,CASSLGLSNTGELFF
TRBJ2-7,TRBV27,CASSYDFSYEQYF
TRBJ2-1,TRBV5-1,CASSLGTSGSNEQFF